These 25 T cell receptor beta chains came from one sample sequenced in a study of blood T cell repertoires in COVID-19. Sequencing used immunoSEQ multiplex PCR; TCRdb keeps in-frame clones, though not all of them. Of a few hundred thousand clones in the sample, 86% were seen once. Sequenced sample: peripheral blood. Receptor source: a woman aged 50 to 60 with acute or convalescent COVID-19.

In DNA, the CDR3 is TGTGCCAGCAGTTACCAAAGCGGGAGGGCCTACGAGCAGTACTTC. Translated, it gives CASSYQSGRAYEQYF. V is TRBV6-5 and J is TRBJ2-7; the match to TRBD2 covers 10 bases. The germline CDR1 and CDR2 sequences are MNHEY and SVGAGI. Trimming took 2 bases from V and 2 from J; bases not matched to a gene: 3. The CDR3 totals 15 residues.

The rearrangement links TRBV28 to TRBJ2-7, with D possibly matching TRBD1 (8 bases). The CDR3 contains 14 residues. V lost 5 bases and J lost 5, with 16 bases in between. Germline lookup yields CDR1 MDHEN and CDR2 SYDVKM. CDR3 sequence reads: CASSPNTGGDEQYF. For the CDR3, the DNA is TGTGCCAGCAGTCCTAATACAGGGGGGGACGAGCAGTACTTC.

This clone was seen a single time. The chain couples TRBV27 to TRBJ1-1; TRBD1 matches 7 bases. Germline CDR1 and CDR2: MNHEY and SMNVEV (reference sequence). With 4 bases clipped from V and 1 base from J, the junction kept 15 bases outside the gene matches. This CDR3 region has 18 residues. Here the CDR3 DNA reads TGTGCCAGCAGTTCCAGGGGAACCTGGGACAGACCGAACACTGAAGCTTTCTTT. Protein: CASSSRGTWDRPNTEAFF.

About this clone itself: Other DNA variants within this sample encode the same CDR3. J is TRBJ2-7 and V is TRBV18, with TRBD1 matching 8 bases. Germline V gene data show CDR1 as KGHSH and CDR2 as LQKENI. V was clipped by 3 bases and J by 4 bases; unmatched bases: 5. The CDR3 loop spans 14 amino acids. The CDR3 DNA is TGTGCCAGCTCACCCGGGACAGGTGGATACGAGCAGTACTTC. Translating gives CASSPGTGGYEQYF.

The rearrangement joins TRBV4-1 to TRBJ2-7; D remains ambiguous. Between the trimmed V and J ends, which lost 0 bases and 7 bases, there was a span of 7 bases. The CDR3 totals 12 residues. CDR1 and CDR2 from the germline V gene are MGHRA and YSYEKL. The DNA for the CDR3 is TGCGCCAGCAGCCAAGATGTGGCTGAGCAGTACTTC. It encodes CASSQDVAEQYF.

This clone was counted only a few times. This rearrangement joins TRBV2 to TRBJ2-2, with D hard to call. Trimming removed 4 bases from V and 0 bases from J, with 6 bases in between. Germline CDR1 is SNHLY and CDR2 is FYNNEI. This CDR3 is built from 14 residues. CDR3 protein: CASSVQANTGELFF. In DNA, the CDR3 is TGTGCCAGCAGTGTGCAGGCGAACACCGGGGAGCTGTTTTTT.

This clone was observed once. V gene TRBV5-1 combines with J gene TRBJ2-3; maybe TRBD2 (6 bases). V was trimmed by 0 bases and J by 6 bases, leaving 11 bases between them. CDR3 length: 14 amino acids. Looked up from germline, CDR1 is SGHRS and CDR2 is YFSETQ. CDR3 DNA sequence: TGCGCCAGCAGCTTGGGTGGGAGCGGGGATACGCAGTATTTT. It specifies CASSLGGSGDTQYF.

A single count supports this clone. The V call is TRBV5-4, the J call TRBJ2-3, with TRBD2 identical over 16 bases. V lost 4 bases, J lost 3 bases, and 8 bases stayed unmatched. CDR1 and CDR2 (germline): SGHNT, YYREEE (reference sequence). CDR3 size: 18 residues. As DNA, the CDR3 is TGTGCCAGCAGCCCCCCGGGACTAGCGGGAGGGTCGACAGATACGCAGTATTTT. Its translation is CASSPPGLAGGSTDTQYF.

The V gene is TRBV10-3, the J gene TRBJ2-3, with D perhaps TRBD2 (6 bases). Germline CDR1 and CDR2: ENHRY and SYGVKD. CDR3 length: 16 amino acids. Trimming cost V 10 bases and J 3 bases, with 23 bases left between them. The CDR3 nucleotides read TGTGCCACAAAACCCCTGACTAGTTCGGAAACAGATACGCAGTATTTT. Translating it yields CATKPLTSSETDTQYF.

The chain joins TRBV4-3 to TRBJ2-1; D may be TRBD1 (5 bases). This CDR3 has 16 amino acids. Germline values: CDR1 LGHNA, CDR2 YSLEER. The V gene lost 3 bases and the J gene lost 2 bases, with 14 bases spanning the gap. The CDR3 sequence: CASSQLTDTPYNEQFF. CDR3 in DNA: TGCGCCAGCAGCCAGTTGACAGATACTCCCTACAATGAGCAGTTCTTC.

The V gene is TRBV16, the J gene TRBJ2-7; 7 nucleotides align to TRBD2. Germline CDR1 KGHSY, CDR2 FQNENV. The CDR3 loop spans 15 amino acids. The V segment lost 0 bases and the J segment 3 bases; nucleotides outside the gene matches: 5. The CDR3: CASSQSGEGVYEQYF. The CDR3 DNA reads as TGTGCCAGCAGCCAATCGGGGGAGGGCGTCTACGAGCAGTACTTC.

V is TRBV6-5 and J is TRBJ2-3; D perhaps matches TRBD1 (6 bases). The V gene's germline CDR1 is MNHEY and CDR2 SVGAGI. The CDR3 sequence is 13 residues long. Trimming cost V 6 bases and J 2 bases, with 9 bases left between them. CDR3 in DNA: TGTGCCAGCAGGGGGGCGGCCACAGATACGCAGTATTTT. It yields the protein CASRGAATDTQYF.

This clone was found a few times. This chain joins TRBV4-1 and TRBJ2-1; D not resolved. The CDR3 sequence is 16 residues long. Per the germline V gene, CDR1 is MGHRA and CDR2 is YSYEKL. Trimming stripped 3 bases from V and 0 bases from J, with 12 bases between. The CDR3 coding sequence is TGCGCCAGCAGCCAGGGTAGCCCCGCCTCCTACAATGAGCAGTTCTTC. It encodes CASSQGSPASYNEQFF.

The chain joins TRBV5-5 to TRBJ1-2, with D perhaps TRBD1 (6 bases). This CDR3 has 15 amino acids. V dropped 1 base and J dropped 4 bases, with 14 bases sitting between them. From germline, CDR1 is SGHKS and CDR2 YYEKEE (reference sequence). CDR3 bases: TGTGCCAGCAGCTTGAGTGGGCAGGGGACCTATGGCTACACCTTC. This translates into CASSLSGQGTYGYTF.

This clone was recorded a few times. The chain recombines TRBV5-1 with TRBJ2-7, with D perhaps matching TRBD2 (5 bases). The CDR3 is 14 amino acids. The germline gives CDR1 SGHRS, CDR2 YFSETQ. The V end lost 2 bases, the J end lost 3 bases, and 12 bases lay between the germline ends. For the CDR3, the DNA is TGCGCCAGCAGCTTCGGGATTTCGGGCTACGAGCAGTACTTC. It translates to CASSFGISGYEQYF.

The chain joins TRBV11-2 to TRBJ1-2; TRBD1 might be the D (6 bases). V was cut by 3 bases and J by 7 bases, with 12 bases left in between. Germline CDR1 SGHAT, CDR2 FQNNGV. The CDR3 extends over 13 amino acids. The CDR3 region is CASSLIGTSGYTF. As DNA, the CDR3 is TGTGCCAGCAGCTTGATCGGGACAAGTGGCTACACCTTC.

This clone was found a few times. This sequence joins TRBV28 and TRBJ2-7, with TRBD2 identical over 11 bases. Germline lookup yields CDR1 MDHEN and CDR2 SYDVKM. This CDR3 spans 15 amino acids. V shed 3 bases and J 1 base; nucleotides not matched to a gene: 2. This CDR3 reads CASSLTSGDSYEQYF. CDR3 coding DNA: TGTGCCAGCAGTTTGACTAGCGGGGATTCCTACGAGCAGTACTTC. Variable domain in full (rest from reference TRBV28 and TRBJ2-7): DVKVTQSSRYLVKRTGEKVFLECVQDMDHENMFWYRQDPGLGLRLIYFSYDVKMKEKGDIPEGYSVSREKKERFSLILESASTNQTSMYLCASSLTSGDSYEQYFGPGTRLTVT.

This chain uses TRBV7-9 with TRBJ1-2, with TRBD1 matching 7 bases. V trimming: 5 bases; J trimming: 4 bases; junction bases outside the gene matches: 13. Germline-derived CDR1 and CDR2 are SEHNR and FQNEAQ (reference sequence). The CDR3 length is 16 residues. CDR3 loop: CASSRQLDRAAYGYTF. In DNA form, the CDR3 reads TGTGCCAGCAGCCGACAACTAGACAGGGCGGCCTATGGCTACACCTTC.

The V call is TRBV2, the J call TRBJ2-2; maybe TRBD2 (7 bases). The CDR3 contains 14 residues. V was pared by 2 bases and J by 4 bases, with 8 bases between. The germline CDR1 and CDR2 sequences are SNHLY and FYNNEI. This chain's CDR3 is CASSERGGTGELFF. The CDR3 DNA reads as TGTGCCAGCAGTGAAAGGGGGGGCACCGGGGAGCTGTTTTTT.

The rearrangement links TRBV9 to TRBJ2-2; the match to TRBD2 covers 8 bases. Germline V CDR1 and CDR2: SGDLS, YYNGEE. This CDR3 spans 16 amino acids. J gave up 4 bases and V 4 bases, and 9 bases lay outside the gene matches. CDR3 bases: TGTGCCAGCAGCCTCACGGGAGGGGGAGCCACCGGGGAGCTGTTTTTT. Amino acids: CASSLTGGGATGELFF.

Comment on this clone: Other DNA sequences in this specimen translate into the identical CDR3. CDR3 loop: CASSYSQENYGYTF. In DNA, the CDR3 is TGTGCCAGCAGTTACTCGCAAGAGAACTATGGCTACACCTTC. The chain employs TRBV6-5 and TRBJ1-2; D gene uncertain. Germline CDR1 MNHEY, CDR2 SVGAGI. Trimming removed 0 bases at V and 2 bases at J, with 7 bases between. This CDR3 comprises 14 residues.

This clone was observed once. The chain links TRBV28 to TRBJ2-1; 9 bases align to TRBD1. Trimming at V came to 7 bases and at J to 7 bases, leaving 5 bases not matched to a gene. The CDR3 is 13 amino acids. Germline V gene data show CDR1 as MDHEN and CDR2 as SYDVKM. The CDR3 DNA is TGTGCCAGCACAGGACAGGGGTTAAATGAGCAGTTCTTC. Translated, it gives CASTGQGLNEQFF.

This clone has a single count. V usage is TRBV7-8 and J usage is TRBJ1-2; 10 nucleotides line up with TRBD1. The ends lost 5 bases at V and 8 bases at J; junction bases unmatched: 5. The germline V gene has CDR1 SGHVS and CDR2 FQNEAQ. The CDR3 length is 13 residues. The CDR3 spells CASSRGTGVGYTF. As DNA, the CDR3 is TGTGCCAGCAGCCGAGGGACAGGGGTCGGCTACACCTTC.

Comment on this clone: One end of the junction does not line up with germline, which may come from a read error. The rearrangement links TRBV29-1 to TRBJ2-7, with TRBD1 identical over 9 bases. Germline assignment: CDR1 SQVTM and CDR2 ANQGSEA. This CDR3 is 14 amino acids long. DNA for the CDR3: TGCAGCGTGGAAGACAGGGGGGAAACCTACGAGCAGTACTTC. Its translation is CSVEDRGETYEQYF.

This clone was recorded only once. V usage is TRBV12-3 or TRBV12-4 and J usage is TRBJ1-2, with D possibly matching TRBD1 (6 bases). V was cut by 5 bases and J by 8 bases, with 12 bases left in between. The CDR3 consists of 12 residues. In DNA, the CDR3 is TGTGCCAGCAGTGCCGGGACAATGGGCTACACCTTC. Protein: CASSAGTMGYTF.